This T cell receptor beta chain was identified in a study of blood T cell repertoires in COVID-19. CDR3 length equals 15 residues. Germline CDR1 reads SEHNR; CDR2 reads FQNEAQ (reference sequence). The V end was cut by 1 base, the J end by 4 bases, with 10 bases between. Participants came from around 25 US areas, aged roughly 18 to 89 years. Participants were placed into cohorts based on the clinical history they reported. Measured with immunoSEQ multiplex PCR; TCRdb has only the in-frame clones, and not every one. This sample has approximately 310,000 clones; 70% to 90% occur once, and the top ten carry under 2.5%.

The chain recombines TRBV7-9 with TRBJ2-2; tentatively, D is TRBD1 (6 bases). The sample taken for sequencing was PBMCs or T cells enriched from blood (not recorded which). The sequence derives from a man aged 25 to 40 who had recovered from COVID-19. The DNA for the CDR3 is TGTGCCAGCAGCTTAGAAGGGACAAGCACCGGGGAGCTGTTTTTT. Residues: CASSLEGTSTGELFF.